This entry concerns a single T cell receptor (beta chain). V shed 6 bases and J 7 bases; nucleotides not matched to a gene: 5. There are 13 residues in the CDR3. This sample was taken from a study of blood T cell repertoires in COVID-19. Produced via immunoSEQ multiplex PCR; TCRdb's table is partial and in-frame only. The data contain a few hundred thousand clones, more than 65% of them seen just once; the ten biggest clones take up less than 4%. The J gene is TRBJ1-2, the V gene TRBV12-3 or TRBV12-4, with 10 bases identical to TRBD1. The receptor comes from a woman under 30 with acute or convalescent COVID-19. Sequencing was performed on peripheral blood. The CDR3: CASSSGQGFGYTF. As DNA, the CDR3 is TGTGCCAGCAGCTCGGGACAGGGGTTTGGCTACACCTTC.